This T cell receptor beta chain comes out of a study of blood T cell repertoires in COVID-19. V lost 6 bases and J 3 bases, leaving 12 bases between the germline ends. This CDR3 spans 15 amino acids. The germline V gene has CDR1 SNHLY and CDR2 FYNNEI. This table comes from immunoSEQ multiplex PCR, and its TCRdb copy is limited to in-frame clones, with some not included. Of around 200,000 clones listed, around 86% were seen once; the top ten hold 7%. Sequenced sample: peripheral blood. The TCR originated in a woman older than 75 in a cohort sampled during active or convalescent COVID-19. This sequence joins TRBV2 and TRBJ1-6; TRBD1 might be the D (5 bases). The CDR3 spells CASSFREGYNSPLHF. CDR3 sequence (DNA): TGTGCCAGCAGCTTCAGGGAGGGCTATAATTCACCCCTCCACTTT.